This record concerns one TCR beta chain sequence. Germline V gene lookup returns CDR1 MNHEY and CDR2 SMNVEV (reference sequence). CDR3 length: 15 amino acids. Trimming took off 1 base at V and 9 bases at J, with 15 bases between the two ends. Using immunoSEQ multiplex PCR, the repertoire was profiled, and TCRdb retains in-frame clones only, with some absent. This sample has roughly 89,000 clones, with around 89% found just once. The sample comes from a study of OX40 agonist ivuxolimab in advanced cancers. Sample: CD4+ or CD8+ T cells sorted from blood, taken in a trial of the OX40 agonist ivuxolimab. The origin of this receptor is an adult with an advanced solid tumor such as melanoma, head and neck, liver or kidney cancer. The V and J genes are TRBV27 and TRBJ2-2, with D maybe TRBD1 (6 bases). The CDR3 nucleotides are TGTGCCAGCAGTTTATTCACCCAACAGGGCCGGGAGCTGTTTTTT. Protein: CASSLFTQQGRELFF.